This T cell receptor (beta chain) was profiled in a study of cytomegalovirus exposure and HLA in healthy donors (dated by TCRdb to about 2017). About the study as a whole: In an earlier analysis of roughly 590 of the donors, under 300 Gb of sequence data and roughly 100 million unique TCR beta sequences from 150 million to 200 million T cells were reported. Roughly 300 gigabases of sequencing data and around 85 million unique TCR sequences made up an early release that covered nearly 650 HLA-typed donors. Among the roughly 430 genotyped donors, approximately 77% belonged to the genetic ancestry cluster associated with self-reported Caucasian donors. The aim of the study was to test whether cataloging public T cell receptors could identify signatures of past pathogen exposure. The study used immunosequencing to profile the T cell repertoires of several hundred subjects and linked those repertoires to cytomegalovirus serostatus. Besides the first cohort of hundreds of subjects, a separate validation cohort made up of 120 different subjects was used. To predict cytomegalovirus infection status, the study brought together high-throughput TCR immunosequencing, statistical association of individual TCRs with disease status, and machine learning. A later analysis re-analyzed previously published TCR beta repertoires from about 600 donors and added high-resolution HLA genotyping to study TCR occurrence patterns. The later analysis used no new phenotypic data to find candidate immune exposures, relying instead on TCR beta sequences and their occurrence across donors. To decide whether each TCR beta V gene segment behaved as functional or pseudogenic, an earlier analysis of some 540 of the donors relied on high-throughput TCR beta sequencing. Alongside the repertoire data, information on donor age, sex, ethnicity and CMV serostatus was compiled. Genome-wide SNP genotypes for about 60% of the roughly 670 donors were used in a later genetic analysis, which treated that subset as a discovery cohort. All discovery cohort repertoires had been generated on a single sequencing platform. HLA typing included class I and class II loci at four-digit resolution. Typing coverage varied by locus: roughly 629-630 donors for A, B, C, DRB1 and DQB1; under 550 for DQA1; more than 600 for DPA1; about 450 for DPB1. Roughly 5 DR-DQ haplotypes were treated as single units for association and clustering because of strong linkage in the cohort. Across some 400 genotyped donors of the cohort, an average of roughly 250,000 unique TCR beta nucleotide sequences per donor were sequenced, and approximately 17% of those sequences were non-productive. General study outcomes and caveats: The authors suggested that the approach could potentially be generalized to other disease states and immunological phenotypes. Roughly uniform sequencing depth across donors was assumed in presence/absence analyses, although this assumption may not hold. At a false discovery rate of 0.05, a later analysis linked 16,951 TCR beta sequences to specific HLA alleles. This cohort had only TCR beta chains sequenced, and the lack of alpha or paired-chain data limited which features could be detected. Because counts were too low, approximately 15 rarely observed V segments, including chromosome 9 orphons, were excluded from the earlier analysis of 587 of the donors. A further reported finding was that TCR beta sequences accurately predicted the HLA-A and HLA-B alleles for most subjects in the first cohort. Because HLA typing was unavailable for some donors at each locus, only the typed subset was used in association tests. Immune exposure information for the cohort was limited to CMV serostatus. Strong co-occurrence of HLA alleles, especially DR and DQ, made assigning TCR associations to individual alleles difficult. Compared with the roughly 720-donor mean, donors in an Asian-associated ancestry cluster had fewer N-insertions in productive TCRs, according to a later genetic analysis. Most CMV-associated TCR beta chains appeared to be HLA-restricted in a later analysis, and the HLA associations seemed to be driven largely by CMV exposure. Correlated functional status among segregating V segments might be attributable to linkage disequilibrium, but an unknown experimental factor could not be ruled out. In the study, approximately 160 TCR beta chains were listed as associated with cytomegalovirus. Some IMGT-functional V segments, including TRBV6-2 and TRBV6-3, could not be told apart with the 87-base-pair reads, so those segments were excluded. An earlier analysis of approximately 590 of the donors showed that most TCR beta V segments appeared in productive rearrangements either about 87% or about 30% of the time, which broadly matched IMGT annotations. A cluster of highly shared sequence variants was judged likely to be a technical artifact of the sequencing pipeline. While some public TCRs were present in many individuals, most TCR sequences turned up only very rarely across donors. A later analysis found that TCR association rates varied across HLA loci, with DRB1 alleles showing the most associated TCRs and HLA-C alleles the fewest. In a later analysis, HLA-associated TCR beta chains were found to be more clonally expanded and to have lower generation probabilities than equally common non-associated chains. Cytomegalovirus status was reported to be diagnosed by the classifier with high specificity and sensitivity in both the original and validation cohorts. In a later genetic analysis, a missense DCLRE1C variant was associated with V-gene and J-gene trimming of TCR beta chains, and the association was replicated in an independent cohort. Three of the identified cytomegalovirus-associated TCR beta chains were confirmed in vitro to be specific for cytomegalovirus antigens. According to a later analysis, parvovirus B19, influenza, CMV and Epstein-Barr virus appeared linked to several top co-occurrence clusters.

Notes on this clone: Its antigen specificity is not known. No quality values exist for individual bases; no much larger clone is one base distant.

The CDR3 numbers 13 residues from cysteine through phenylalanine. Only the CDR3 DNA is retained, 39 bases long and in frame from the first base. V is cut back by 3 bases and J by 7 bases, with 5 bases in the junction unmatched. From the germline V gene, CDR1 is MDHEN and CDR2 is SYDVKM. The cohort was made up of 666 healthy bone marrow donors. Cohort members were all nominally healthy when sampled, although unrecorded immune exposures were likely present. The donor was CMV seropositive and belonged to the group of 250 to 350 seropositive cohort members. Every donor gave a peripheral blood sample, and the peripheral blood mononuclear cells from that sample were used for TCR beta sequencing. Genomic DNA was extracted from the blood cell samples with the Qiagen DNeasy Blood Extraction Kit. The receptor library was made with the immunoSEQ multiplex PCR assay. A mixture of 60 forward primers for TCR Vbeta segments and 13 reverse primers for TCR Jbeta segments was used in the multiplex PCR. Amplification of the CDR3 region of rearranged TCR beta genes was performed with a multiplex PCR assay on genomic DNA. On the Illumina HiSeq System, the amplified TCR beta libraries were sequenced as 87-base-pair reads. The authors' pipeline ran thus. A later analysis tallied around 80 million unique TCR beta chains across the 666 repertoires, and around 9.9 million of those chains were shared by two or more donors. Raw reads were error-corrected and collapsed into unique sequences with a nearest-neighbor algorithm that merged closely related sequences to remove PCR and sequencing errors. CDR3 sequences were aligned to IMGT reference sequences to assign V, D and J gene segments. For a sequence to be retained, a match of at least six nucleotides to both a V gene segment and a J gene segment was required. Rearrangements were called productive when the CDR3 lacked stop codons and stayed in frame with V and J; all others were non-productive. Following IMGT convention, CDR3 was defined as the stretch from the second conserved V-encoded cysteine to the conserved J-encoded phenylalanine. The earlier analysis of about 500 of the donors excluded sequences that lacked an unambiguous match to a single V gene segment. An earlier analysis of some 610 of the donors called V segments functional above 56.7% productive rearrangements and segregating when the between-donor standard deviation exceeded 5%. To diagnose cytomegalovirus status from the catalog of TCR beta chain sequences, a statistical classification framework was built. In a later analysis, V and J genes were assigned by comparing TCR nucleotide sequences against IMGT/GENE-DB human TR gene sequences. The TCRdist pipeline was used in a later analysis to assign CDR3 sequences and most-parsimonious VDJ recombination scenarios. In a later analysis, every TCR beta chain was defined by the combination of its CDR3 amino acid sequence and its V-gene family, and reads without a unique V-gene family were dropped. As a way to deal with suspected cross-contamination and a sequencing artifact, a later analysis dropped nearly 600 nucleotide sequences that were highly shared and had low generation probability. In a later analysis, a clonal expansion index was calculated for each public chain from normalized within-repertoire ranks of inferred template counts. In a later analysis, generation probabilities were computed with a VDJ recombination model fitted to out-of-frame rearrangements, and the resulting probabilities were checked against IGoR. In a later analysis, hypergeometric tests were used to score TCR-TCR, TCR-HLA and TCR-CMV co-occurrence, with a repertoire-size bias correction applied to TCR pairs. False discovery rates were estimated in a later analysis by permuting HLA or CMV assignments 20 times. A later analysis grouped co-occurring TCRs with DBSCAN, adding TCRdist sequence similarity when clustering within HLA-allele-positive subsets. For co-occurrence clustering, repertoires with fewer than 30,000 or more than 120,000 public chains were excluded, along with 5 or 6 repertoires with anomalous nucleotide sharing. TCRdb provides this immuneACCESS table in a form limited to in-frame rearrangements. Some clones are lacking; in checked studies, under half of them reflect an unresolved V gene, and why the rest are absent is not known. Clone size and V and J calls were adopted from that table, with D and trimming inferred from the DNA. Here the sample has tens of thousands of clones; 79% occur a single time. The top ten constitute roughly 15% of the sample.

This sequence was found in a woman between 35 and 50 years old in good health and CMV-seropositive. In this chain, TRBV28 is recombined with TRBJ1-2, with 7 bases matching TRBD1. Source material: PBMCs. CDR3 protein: CASSFVRGSGYTF. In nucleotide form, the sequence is TGTGCCAGCAGTTTCGTCAGGGGGTCTGGCTACACCTTC.